These T cell receptor beta chains were read from a single sample in a study of immune evolution from preneoplasia to lung adenocarcinoma. The protocol was immunoSEQ multiplex PCR, while the TCRdb copy is restricted to in-frame clones and leaves out a portion. The sample carries 3,900 or so clones, roughly 81% recorded once. Material: FFPE minimally invasive lung adenocarcinoma tissue. Receptor source: a person aged 55-85 years with lung adenocarcinoma. CDR3s include the opening cysteine and the closing phenylalanine or tryptophan. D genes are given only for firm matches. Size is omitted from some rows. Given values are once, few, many or a class for expanded clones.

J: TRBJ2-7; size: -; D: TRBD1; V: TRBV6-1; DNA: TGTGCCAGCAGCCTCCGGGACAGGGAGTACTTC; CDR3: CASSLRDREYF
J: TRBJ2-7; size: -; D: -; V: TRBV6-6; DNA: TGTGCCAGCAGTTACTCTCCCAGAACCGGGACCTACGAGCAGTACTTC; CDR3: CASSYSPRTGTYEQYF
J: TRBJ1-1; size: -; D: TRBD1; V: TRBV18; DNA: TGTGCCAGCTCACAAGGGGGGACAGGCAACACTGAAGCTTTCTTT; CDR3: CASSQGGTGNTEAFF
J: TRBJ1-4; size: -; D: -; V: TRBV6-1; DNA: TGTGCCAGCAGAGAGGATCCAACTAATGAAAAACTGTTTTTT; CDR3: CASREDPTNEKLFF
J: TRBJ2-5; size: -; D: -; V: TRBV9; DNA: TGTGCCAGCAGCGTAGTCTACAACCAAGAGACCCAGTACTTC; CDR3: CASSVVYNQETQYF
J: TRBJ1-1; size: -; D: -; V: TRBV19; DNA: TGTGCCAGTAGTATACAGTCGACGTTTGCTTTCTTT; CDR3: CASSIQSTFAFF
J: TRBJ1-5; size: few; D: -; V: TRBV2; DNA: TGTGCCAGCAGGGCGGTCAGGGGCCATCAGCCCCAGCATTTT; CDR3: CASRAVRGHQPQHF
J: TRBJ1-6; size: -; D: -; V: TRBV12-5; DNA: TGTGCTAGTGGTTTGGCAACCAACAGGGCTCGTTCACCCCTCCACTTT; CDR3: CASGLATNRARSPLHF
J: TRBJ2-1; size: few; D: TRBD1; V: TRBV29-1; DNA: TGCAGCGTTGACCGGGGACAGGGGGTAATCGATGAGCAGTTCTTC; CDR3: CSVDRGQGVIDEQFF
J: TRBJ2-5; size: -; D: TRBD2; V: TRBV9; DNA: TGTGCCAGCAGCGTATCTAGCGGGGGGAAAGAAGAGACCCAGTACTTC; CDR3: CASSVSSGGKEETQYF
J: TRBJ1-3; size: -; D: -; V: TRBV6-4; DNA: TGTGCCAGCAGTGACGTACAGATGGGTCACTCTGGAAACACCATATATTTT; CDR3: CASSDVQMGHSGNTIYF